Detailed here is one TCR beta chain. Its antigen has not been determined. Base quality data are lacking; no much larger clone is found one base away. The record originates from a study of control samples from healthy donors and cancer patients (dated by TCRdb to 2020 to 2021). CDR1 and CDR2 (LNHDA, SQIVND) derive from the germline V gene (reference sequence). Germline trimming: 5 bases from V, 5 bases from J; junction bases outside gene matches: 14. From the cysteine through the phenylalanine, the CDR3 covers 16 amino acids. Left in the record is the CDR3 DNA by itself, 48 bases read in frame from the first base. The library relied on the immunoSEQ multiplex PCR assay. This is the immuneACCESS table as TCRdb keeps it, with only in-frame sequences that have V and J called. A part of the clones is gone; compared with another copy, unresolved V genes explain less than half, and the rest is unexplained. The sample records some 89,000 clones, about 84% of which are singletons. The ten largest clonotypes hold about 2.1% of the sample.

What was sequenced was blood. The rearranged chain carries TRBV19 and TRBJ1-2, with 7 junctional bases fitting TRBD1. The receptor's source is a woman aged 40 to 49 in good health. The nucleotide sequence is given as TGTGCCAGTAGTCCCACACGACAGGGACCTACTTATGGCTACACCTTC. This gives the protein CASSPTRQGPTYGYTF. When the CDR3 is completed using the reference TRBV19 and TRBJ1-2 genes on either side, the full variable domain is DGGITQSPKYLFRKEGQNVTLSCEQNLNHDAMYWYRQDPGQGLRLIYYSQIVNDFQKGDIAEGYSVSREKKESFPLTVTSAQKNPTAFYLCASSPTRQGPTYGYTFGSGTRLTVV.